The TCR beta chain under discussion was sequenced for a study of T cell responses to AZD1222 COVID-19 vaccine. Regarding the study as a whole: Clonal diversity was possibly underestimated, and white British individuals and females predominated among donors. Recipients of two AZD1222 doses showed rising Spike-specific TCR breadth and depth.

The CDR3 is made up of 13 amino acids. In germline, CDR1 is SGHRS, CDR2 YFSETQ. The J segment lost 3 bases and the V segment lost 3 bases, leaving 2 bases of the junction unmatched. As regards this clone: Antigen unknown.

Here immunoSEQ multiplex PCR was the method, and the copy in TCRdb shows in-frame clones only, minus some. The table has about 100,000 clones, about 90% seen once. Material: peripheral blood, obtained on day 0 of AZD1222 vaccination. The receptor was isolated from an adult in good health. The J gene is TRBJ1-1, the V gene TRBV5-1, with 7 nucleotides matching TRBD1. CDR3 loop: CASSSTGDTEAFF. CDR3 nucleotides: TGCGCCAGCAGCTCAACAGGGGACACTGAAGCTTTCTTT.